The T cell receptor (beta chain) described here comes from a study of T cell changes during pregnancy in multiple sclerosis. TCRdb's table, derived via immunoSEQ multiplex PCR, lists solely in-frame clones and lacks some. The sample holds about 79,000 clones; around nine tenths are singletons and the top ten take approximately 0.43%. J lost 2 bases, V lost 5 bases, and 5 bases had no gene match. Germline values: CDR1 MNHNS, CDR2 SASEGT. The CDR3 sequence is 14 residues long. This sample comprised CD4+ T cells from peripheral blood mononuclear cells, obtained in the second trimester of pregnancy. The rearrangement uses TRBV6-1 and TRBJ2-5; 7 bases align to TRBD1. The clonotype was recovered from a female donor with multiple sclerosis, enrolled in a pregnancy study. CDR3 sequence: CASSFDRAQETQYF. CDR3 in DNA: TGTGCCAGCAGTTTTGACAGGGCACAAGAGACCCAGTACTTC.